The 3 T cell receptor beta chains reported below all come from one sample, sequenced in a study of human T cells and chemical hapten exposure. Time point of the sample: patch test 1, 2 weeks after DPC sensitization. Noted treatment: therapeutic diphenylcyclopropenone sensitization with weekly scalp DPC. TCRdb reprocessed the RACE reads with MiXCR, giving one entry per CDR3 protein. The sample lists 75,000 to 100,000 distinct CDR3 sequences, 10% occurring once. Here the sequenced sample was whole blood, taken in connection with sensitization to the hapten diphenylcyclopropenone (DPC). These receptors all come from a man aged 35 to 55 with alopecia areata. Some clones in this sample may be carry-over from other donors' samples.

V gene TRBV20-1 combines with J gene TRBJ1-5; 8 bases line up with TRBD1. V trimming: 0 bases; J trimming: 6 bases; junction bases outside the gene matches: 7. The CDR3 consists of 15 residues. The germline CDR1 and CDR2 sequences are DFQATT and SNEGSKA (reference sequence). The CDR3 loop reads CSARESDRGSQPQHF. In nucleotides, the CDR3 is TGCAGTGCTAGAGAGTCAGACAGGGGCAGTCAGCCCCAGCATTTT.

This clonotype has a handful of counts. V usage is TRBV5-4 and J usage is TRBJ2-7, with D unresolved. The CDR3 totals 13 residues. Looked up from germline, CDR1 is SGHNT and CDR2 is YYREEE (reference sequence). Trimming shortened V by 9 bases and J by 5 bases, and 18 bases separated the two germline ends. In DNA, the CDR3 is TGTGCCACAGCAACTCGATCCGGGCACGAGCAGTACGTC. Translating it yields CATATRSGHEQYV.

The chain links TRBV18 to TRBJ2-3; D is unresolved. Germline V gene lookup returns CDR1 KGHSH and CDR2 LQKENI. V shed 3 bases and J shed 4 bases, with 8 bases lying between them. The CDR3 loop spans 13 amino acids. The CDR3 DNA sequence: TGTGCCAGCTCACCCCCGGCGGCAGATACGCAGTATTTT. This translates into CASSPPAADTQYF.